These 28 T cell receptor beta chains share one sample of origin, sequenced in a study of CD8+CD57+ T cells in acquired aplastic anemia. Patients included in sequencing had previously demonstrated CD8+CD57+ cell expansion by flow cytometry. Genomic DNA constituted the template upon which TCR beta VDJ and CDR3 profiling was performed. MiXCR was run by TCRdb on the reads, yielding one entry per CDR3 protein. The data contain around 160,000 distinct CDR3 sequences, roughly 43% of them singletons. The material sequenced was sorted CD4+, CD8+, or CD8+CD57+ T cells (not recorded which) from PBMCs. The receptors were sampled from a human donor with aplastic anemia.

Note on this clonotype: A much bigger clone sits one base away, suggesting this may be a read error. This chain links TRBV6-2 or TRBV6-3 with TRBJ2-1; 7 bases align to TRBD2. The length of the CDR3 is 17 residues. V gave up 2 bases and J gave up 0 bases; unmatched junction bases: 7. Per the germline V gene, CDR1 is MNHEY and CDR2 is SVGEGT. The CDR3 coding sequence is TGTGCCAGCAGTTACGGCGCCGGGACTAACTCCTACAATGAGCAGTTCTTC. Amino acids: CASSYGAGTNSYNEQFF.

This chain uses TRBV10-2 with TRBJ2-3; 10 nucleotides agree with TRBD1. CDR3 length: 14 residues. With 10 bases clipped from V and 4 bases from J, the junction kept 8 bases outside the gene matches. CDR1 and CDR2 from the germline V gene are WSHSY and SAAADI. The CDR3 sequence: CATKTGGASDTQYF. Here the CDR3 DNA reads TGCGCCACGAAGACAGGGGGCGCGTCAGATACGCAGTATTTT.

This clonotype was recorded many times. The chain couples TRBV6-1 to TRBJ1-2; TRBD1 agrees at 9 bases. Germline assignment: CDR1 MNHNS and CDR2 SASEGT. The CDR3 runs 15 residues. The junction had 7 bases not matched to a gene; V was cut back by 6 bases and J by 2 bases. The CDR3 DNA sequence: TGTGCCAGCAGAAGACCCGGGACAGGGAACTATGGCTACACCTTC. Translating it yields CASRRPGTGNYGYTF.

This clonotype has ten or more counts. This rearrangement joins TRBV11-2 to TRBJ1-3; D perhaps matches TRBD1 (5 bases). Trimming removed 0 bases at V and 0 bases at J, with 12 bases between. This CDR3 spans 17 amino acids. Germline CDR1 is SGHAT and CDR2 is FQNNGV. This CDR3 reads CASSLDGGYSSGNTIYF. The DNA of the CDR3 is TGTGCCAGCAGCTTAGACGGGGGGTACAGCTCTGGAAACACCATATATTTT.

This clonotype occurred a few times. V and J are TRBV10-3 and TRBJ1-3; D is unresolved. With 4 bases removed from V and 0 bases from J, the gap between germline ends came to 7 bases. The germline CDR1 and CDR2 sequences are ENHRY and SYGVKD. This CDR3 region has 14 residues. CDR3 in DNA: TGTGCCATCAGTGGGCCAGCCTCTGGAAACACCATATATTTT. This translates into CAISGPASGNTIYF.

This clonotype was observed many times. The chain is built from TRBV9 and TRBJ2-3; D ambiguous. Between the trimmed V and J ends, which lost 6 bases and 3 bases, there was a span of 11 bases. Germline V gene data show CDR1 as SGDLS and CDR2 as YYNGEE. This CDR3 has 13 residues. The DNA of the CDR3 is TGTGCCAGCAACGCTAGTCCGACAGATACGCAGTATTTT. Translated, it gives CASNASPTDTQYF.

This clonotype was observed many times. J is TRBJ2-7 and V is TRBV24-1; maybe TRBD2 (6 bases). Germline CDR1 and CDR2: KGHDR and SFDVKD. The CDR3 contains 14 residues. Trimming removed 6 bases at V and 4 bases at J, with 15 bases between. The CDR3 region is CATSTGTPPYEQYF. The CDR3, as DNA: TGTGCCACCAGTACCGGGACTCCTCCGTACGAGCAGTACTTC.

This clonotype was found many times. The chain joins TRBV25-1 to TRBJ1-6; TRBD1 matches 7 bases. The V segment lost 3 bases and the J segment 9 bases; nucleotides outside the gene matches: 5. This CDR3 comprises 14 residues. CDR1 and CDR2 from the germline V gene are MGHDK and SYGVNS. The CDR3 region has the DNA TGTGCCAGCAGTGATAGCAGGGGGAGTTCACCCCTCCACTTT. It specifies CASSDSRGSSPLHF.

This clonotype has a handful of counts. The genes are TRBV27 and TRBJ2-5, with 10 bases that match TRBD1. The V gene end was trimmed by 5 bases and the J gene end by 2 bases; junction bases not matched to a gene: 5. This CDR3 spans 15 amino acids. Looked up from germline, CDR1 is MNHEY and CDR2 is SMNVEV (reference sequence). The CDR3 sequence: CASSRGQGVQETQYF. The CDR3 coding sequence is TGTGCCAGCAGTAGAGGACAGGGGGTGCAAGAGACCCAGTACTTC.

This clonotype came up a few times. The gene calls are TRBV18 and TRBJ1-4, with TRBD1 matching over 8 bases. This CDR3 has 15 amino acids. CDR1 and CDR2 from the germline V gene are KGHSH and LQKENI. J lost 3 bases, V lost 6 bases, and 6 bases had no gene match. The CDR3 DNA sequence: TGTGCCAGCTCTCGCGGACAGGGCGCTAATGAAAAACTGTTTTTT. Translation gives CASSRGQGANEKLFF.

J is TRBJ1-2 and V is TRBV5-6; D might be TRBD1 (6 bases). The germline V gene has CDR1 SGHDT and CDR2 YYEEEE. V shed 0 bases and J shed 6 bases, with 12 bases lying between them. The CDR3 spans 14 residues. CDR3 loop: CASSLATGSHGYTF. CDR3 in DNA: TGTGCCAGCAGCTTGGCAACAGGGAGCCATGGCTACACCTTC.

A remark on this clonotype: A much larger clone differs by one base, so this may be a read error. The chain links TRBV10-3 to TRBJ2-5; TRBD1 matches 7 bases. The CDR3 sequence is 16 residues long. V shed 10 bases, J shed 4 bases, and the junction held 18 bases outside the gene matches. In germline, CDR1 is ENHRY, CDR2 SYGVKD. This CDR3 is CASNYSTGTPGETQYF. CDR3 DNA sequence: TGTGCCAGCAATTACTCGACAGGGACACCGGGAGAGACCCAGTACTTC.

This sequence joins TRBV10-3 and TRBJ2-2; perhaps TRBD1 as D (7 bases). This CDR3 is 14 amino acids long. CDR1 ENHRY and CDR2 SYGVKD come from the germline V gene. The V gene lost 10 bases and the J gene lost 6 bases, with 18 bases spanning the gap. The CDR3: CASRQGGGAGELFF. The CDR3 nucleotides read TGTGCCAGCCGACAGGGAGGTGGGGCCGGGGAGCTGTTTTTT.

The rearrangement uses TRBV15 and TRBJ1-2; a possible D gene is TRBD1 (6 bases). V dropped 0 bases and J dropped 6 bases, with 14 bases sitting between them. Germline values: CDR1 LNHNV, CDR2 YYDKDF (reference sequence). The CDR3 consists of 15 residues. In DNA, the CDR3 is TGTGCCACCAGCAGAGATCAGGCAGGGGTAGATGGCTACACCTTC. Residues: CATSRDQAGVDGYTF. Filled out from reference TRBV15 and TRBJ1-2, the complete variable domain reads DAMVIQNPRYQVTQFGKPVTLSCSQTLNHNVMYWYQQKSSQAPKLLFHYYDKDFNNEADTPDNFQSRRPNTSFCFLDIRSPGLGDTAMYLCATSRDQAGVDGYTFGSGTRLTVV.

The CDR3 nucleotides are TGTGCCAGCAGCGTTGGACTCACGGGCGCCTACGAGCAGTACTTC. Amino acid sequence: CASSVGLTGAYEQYF. The chain has TRBV9 and TRBJ2-7, with TRBD2 as a possible D gene (5 bases). Trimming removed 2 bases from V and 2 bases from J, with 14 bases in between. The CDR3 extends over 15 amino acids. The V gene's germline CDR1 is SGDLS and CDR2 YYNGEE.

This clonotype was seen ten or more times. This chain uses TRBV20-1 with TRBJ2-1, with 11 bases identical to TRBD1. Germline CDR1 and CDR2: DFQATT and SNEGSKA (reference sequence). This CDR3 comprises 16 residues. The trim removed 1 base at V and 7 bases at J, leaving 9 bases unmatched. This chain's CDR3 is CSARVLGQGARNEQFF. DNA of the CDR3: TGCAGTGCTAGAGTCCTCGGACAGGGGGCGAGGAATGAGCAGTTCTTC.

In its sample, this clonotype was seen many times. Here the CDR3 DNA reads TGTGCCAGCAGTTCCCGTCCCGGGACAGGGGGCGGGAGTAATGAGCAGTTCTTC. Its protein is CASSSRPGTGGGSNEQFF. V and J are TRBV12-3 or TRBV12-4 and TRBJ2-1, with 12 bases fitting TRBD1. Trimming took 4 bases from V and 7 from J; bases not matched to a gene: 14. The CDR3 is 18 amino acids.

This clonotype occurred many times. This chain links TRBV7-2 with TRBJ2-7; TRBD2 aligns across 13 bases. This CDR3 is 15 amino acids long. CDR1 SGHTA and CDR2 FQGNSA come from the germline V gene. J gave up 6 bases and V 5 bases, and 7 bases lay outside the gene matches. This CDR3 is CASSLQLAGGGEQYF. The CDR3 DNA is TGTGCCAGCAGCCTTCAACTAGCGGGAGGGGGCGAGCAGTACTTC. Looking up the rest from reference TRBV7-2 and TRBJ2-7 gives the full variable domain: GAGVSQSPSNKVTEKGKDVELRCDPISGHTALYWYRQSLGQGLEFLIYFQGNSAPDKSGLPSDRFSAERTGGSVSTLTIQRTQQEDSAVYLCASSLQLAGGGEQYFGPGTRLTVT.

At least ten counts were recorded for this clonotype. The chain carries TRBV6-1 and TRBJ1-1, with no clear D. V gave up 7 bases and J gave up 1 base, with 7 bases separating them. The CDR3 sequence is 12 residues long. The germline V gene encodes CDR1 MNHNS and CDR2 SASEGT. This CDR3 is CASTQTNTEAFF. CDR3 bases: TGTGCCAGCACCCAAACGAACACTGAAGCTTTCTTT.

The genes are TRBV6-4 and TRBJ2-4; the D gene is possibly TRBD2 (6 bases). CDR1 is MRHNA, CDR2 SNTAGT, per germline. CDR3 length equals 15 residues. V lost 0 bases to trimming and J lost 3 bases, with 9 bases between them. The CDR3 DNA follows: TGTGCCAGCAGTGACTCGGAGGGTGGCAAAAACATTCAGTACTTC. Translating gives CASSDSEGGKNIQYF.

This clonotype came up a few times. V usage is TRBV20-1 and J usage is TRBJ2-5; the D is unclear. Germline V gene data show CDR1 as DFQATT and CDR2 as SNEGSKA (reference sequence). Trimming shortened V by 1 base and J by 4 bases, and 13 bases separated the two germline ends. The CDR3 has 14 residues. The DNA of the CDR3 is TGCAGTGCTAGAGTAGCAGGTCTAACAGAGACCCAGTACTTC. This sequence encodes CSARVAGLTETQYF.

This clonotype was detected a few times. The chain links TRBV24-1 to TRBJ2-1, with D possibly being TRBD2 (7 bases). The CDR3 is 15 residues long. Germline CDR1 is KGHDR and CDR2 is SFDVKD. Trimming cost V 3 bases and J 6 bases, with 14 bases left between them. CDR3 DNA sequence: TGTGCCACCAGTGATCGCGGGGGCCCAGTCAATGAGCAGTTCTTC. This translates into CATSDRGGPVNEQFF.

For this clonotype: Given the absence of the conserved phenylalanine or tryptophan at the CDR3 end, a read error is likely. V and J are TRBV2 and TRBJ2-1; TRBD1 is a possible D gene (5 bases). Trimming cost V 8 bases and J 7 bases, with 18 bases left between them. CDR1 is SNHLY, CDR2 FYNNEI, per germline. The CDR3 spans 14 residues. The CDR3 loop reads CASLLSGNRNEQFL. The CDR3 coding sequence is TGTGCCAGCTTACTGAGTGGTAACAGGAATGAGCAGTTCCTC.

This clonotype was counted between two and nine times. A much bigger clone sits one base away, suggesting this may be a read error. This chain links TRBV20-1 with TRBJ2-2, with 14 bases fitting TRBD2. Germline CDR1 is DFQATT and CDR2 is SNEGSKA (reference sequence). The CDR3 spans 17 residues. The CDR3 protein is CSASEPGLAGVTGGLFF. Here the CDR3 DNA reads TGCAGTGCCTCCGAACCGGGACTAGCGGGAGTCACCGGGGGGCTGTTTTTT.

This clonotype was found a few times. The J gene is TRBJ2-7, the V gene TRBV29-1, with 7 bases lining up with TRBD1. The germline V gene has CDR1 SQVTM and CDR2 ANQGSEA. With 1 base clipped from V and 2 bases from J, the junction kept 5 bases outside the gene matches. This CDR3 has 14 residues. The CDR3 region has the DNA TGCAGCGTTGAAGTTCCGGGACAGACCTACGAGCAGTACTTC. Amino acid sequence: CSVEVPGQTYEQYF.

V and J are TRBV20-1 and TRBJ1-6; D may be TRBD1 (6 bases). Trimming took 6 bases from V and 7 from J, leaving 19 bases between them. The CDR3 loop spans 15 amino acids. In germline, CDR1 is DFQATT, CDR2 SNEGSKA (reference sequence). Written as DNA, the CDR3 is TGCAGTGCCCGCCCAACAGGGACGACGAATTCACCCCTCCACTTT. Its protein is CSARPTGTTNSPLHF.

This chain connects TRBV10-3 to TRBJ2-2; D might be TRBD1 (6 bases). Trimming cost V 6 bases and J 4 bases, with 6 bases left between them. CDR3 size: 12 residues. The germline gives CDR1 ENHRY, CDR2 SYGVKD. This CDR3 is CAIRDSTGELFF. CDR3 coding DNA: TGTGCCATCAGGGACAGCACCGGGGAGCTGTTTTTT.

This clonotype was observed a single time. No conserved phenylalanine or tryptophan is present at the end of the CDR3, so a read error is the likely explanation. In DNA form, the CDR3 reads TGCAGTGCTAGTCAAGGGACGGGTAATCAGCCCCAGCATCTC. Protein: CSASQGTGNQPQHL. The chain links TRBV20-1 to TRBJ1-5; tentatively, D is TRBD1 (5 bases). Germline values: CDR1 DFQATT, CDR2 SNEGSKA (reference sequence). This CDR3 comprises 14 residues. Trimming took off 3 bases at V and 4 bases at J, with 13 bases between the two ends.